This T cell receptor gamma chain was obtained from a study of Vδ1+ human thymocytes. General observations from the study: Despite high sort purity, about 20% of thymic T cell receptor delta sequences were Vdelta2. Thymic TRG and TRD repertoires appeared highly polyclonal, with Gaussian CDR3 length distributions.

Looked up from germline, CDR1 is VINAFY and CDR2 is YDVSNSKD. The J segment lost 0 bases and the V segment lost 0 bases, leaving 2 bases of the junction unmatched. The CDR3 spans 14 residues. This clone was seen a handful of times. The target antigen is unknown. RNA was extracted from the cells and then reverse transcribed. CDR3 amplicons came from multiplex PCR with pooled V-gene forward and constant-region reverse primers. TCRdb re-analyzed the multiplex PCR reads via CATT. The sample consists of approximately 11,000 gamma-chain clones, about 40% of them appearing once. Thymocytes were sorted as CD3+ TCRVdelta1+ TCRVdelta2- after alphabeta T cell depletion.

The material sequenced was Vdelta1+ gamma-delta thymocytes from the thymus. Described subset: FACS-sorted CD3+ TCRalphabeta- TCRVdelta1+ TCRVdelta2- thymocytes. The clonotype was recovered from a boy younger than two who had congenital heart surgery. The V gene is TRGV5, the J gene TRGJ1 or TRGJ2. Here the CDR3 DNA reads TGTGCCACCTGGGACAGGAAGAATTATTATAAGAAACTCTTT. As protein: CATWDRKNYYKKLF.